These 19 T cell receptor beta chains were all obtained from the same sample, sequenced in a study of blood T cell repertoires in COVID-19. Profiling relied on immunoSEQ multiplex PCR, and the TCRdb table lists in-frame clones only, not all of them. The sample has nearly 350,000 clones; 75% to 90% are singletons. Material for sequencing was peripheral blood. The receptors here all came from a woman in her forties or fifties with COVID-19, enrolled during active disease.

This chain connects TRBV2 to TRBJ1-4; 8 bases are shared with TRBD1. This CDR3 spans 15 amino acids. V lost 2 bases, J lost 4 bases, and 3 bases stayed unmatched. Germline-derived CDR1 and CDR2 are SNHLY and FYNNEI. The chain's CDR3 is CASSERDRFNEKLFF. The CDR3 DNA sequence: TGTGCCAGCAGTGAACGGGACAGGTTTAATGAAAAACTGTTTTTT.

V and J are TRBV18 and TRBJ1-5; possibly TRBD1 for D (6 bases). Germline CDR1 reads KGHSH; CDR2 reads LQKENI. V was cut by 3 bases and J by 4 bases, with 10 bases left in between. The CDR3 is made up of 14 amino acids. The CDR3 loop is CASSPGTRNQPQHF. CDR3 nucleotide sequence: TGTGCCAGCTCACCCGGGACACGGAATCAGCCCCAGCATTTT.

The chain uses TRBV6-1 and TRBJ1-5; tentative D call: TRBD1 (6 bases). Germline assignment: CDR1 MNHNS and CDR2 SASEGT. The CDR3 has 14 residues. Between the trimmed V and J ends, which lost 1 base and 9 bases, there was a span of 13 bases. The CDR3 sequence is CASSEVQGSRPQHF. Here the CDR3 DNA reads TGTGCCAGCAGTGAAGTGCAGGGGTCAAGGCCCCAGCATTTT.

In its sample, this clone was seen once. The chain uses TRBV19 and TRBJ2-6, with no clear D. Trimming cost V 7 bases and J 0 bases, with 10 bases left between them. CDR3 size: 15 residues. CDR1 is LNHDA and CDR2 is SQIVND in the germline V gene (reference sequence). As DNA, the CDR3 is TGTGCCAGTACCCCCCGAGTCTCTGGGGCCAACGTCCTGACTTTC. Translated: CASTPRVSGANVLTF.

The V call is TRBV2, the J call TRBJ2-7; TRBD1 agrees at 8 bases. The CDR3 totals 15 residues. The V gene's germline CDR1 is SNHLY and CDR2 FYNNEI. V was pared by 3 bases and J by 5 bases, with 9 bases of the junction left unmatched. The CDR3 DNA follows: TGTGCCAGCAGTGATCTCGGACAGGGTCCCCACGAGCAGTACTTC. Its translation: CASSDLGQGPHEQYF.

The chain couples TRBV11-3 to TRBJ2-3, with TRBD2 matching 8 bases. Germline V gene sequence: CDR1 SGHNT, CDR2 YENEEA. The length of the CDR3 is 13 residues. V gave up 6 bases and J gave up 6 bases; unmatched junction bases: 5. CDR3 DNA: TGTGCCAGCAGGAAGACGGGAGGGGATACGCAGTATTTT. Residues: CASRKTGGDTQYF.

This sequence joins TRBV27 and TRBJ1-4; 11 bases map to TRBD1. The V gene's germline CDR1 is MNHEY and CDR2 SMNVEV (reference sequence). The CDR3 runs 17 residues. With 4 bases clipped from V and 4 bases from J, the junction kept 8 bases outside the gene matches. CDR3 residues: CASSSLGQGAFNEKLFF. CDR3 nucleotides: TGTGCCAGCAGTTCCCTCGGACAGGGGGCTTTTAATGAAAAACTGTTTTTT.

The V call is TRBV5-1, the J call TRBJ2-5; 7 nucleotides align to TRBD2. This CDR3 is built from 19 residues. Germline V lookup: CDR1 SGHRS, CDR2 YFSETQ. With 0 bases clipped from V and 3 bases from J, the junction kept 17 bases outside the gene matches. The CDR3 DNA follows: TGCGCCAGCAGCTTGGCCTGGGAGGGGCGAAGATTGGGAAAAGAGACCCAGTACTTC. This encodes CASSLAWEGRRLGKETQYF.

The rearrangement joins TRBV6-5 to TRBJ2-5; D is perhaps TRBD2 (5 bases). Germline CDR1 reads MNHEY; CDR2 reads SVGAGI. Trimming shortened V by 10 bases and J by 0 bases, and 12 bases separated the two germline ends. The CDR3 contains 13 residues. The CDR3 region is CATGIPYQETQYF. CDR3 DNA sequence: TGTGCCACCGGGATCCCGTACCAAGAGACCCAGTACTTC.

In the case of this clone: A junction end diverges from the germline sequence, so it may reflect a read error. The V call is TRBV11-2, the J call TRBJ2-5, with D perhaps matching TRBD2 (6 bases). CDR1 and CDR2 (germline): SGHAT, FQNNGV. The CDR3 is 11 residues long. The CDR3 spells CASSSGEPLNF. CDR3 DNA: TGTGCCAGCAGCTCGGGAGAACCTTTAAACTTC.

This clone was detected only once. The chain carries TRBV5-1 and TRBJ2-7; 8 bases are a match to TRBD1. Losses at the gene ends were 3 bases for V and 1 base for J; bases not matched to a gene: 9. CDR3 size: 16 residues. Germline values: CDR1 SGHRS, CDR2 YFSETQ. The CDR3 sequence is CASSWGTGNWSYEQYF. For the CDR3, the DNA is TGCGCCAGCAGCTGGGGGACAGGAAACTGGTCCTACGAGCAGTACTTC. The full variable domain, rest sourced from reference TRBV5-1 and TRBJ2-7, is KAGVTQTPRYLIKTRGQQVTLSCSPISGHRSVSWYQQTPGQGLQFLFEYFSETQRNKGNFPGRFSGRQFSNSRSEMNVSTLELGDSALYLCASSWGTGNWSYEQYFGPGTRLTVT.

The rearrangement uses TRBV5-1 and TRBJ2-5; D gene ambiguous. With 5 bases removed from V and 0 bases from J, the gap between germline ends came to 5 bases. In germline, CDR1 is SGHRS, CDR2 YFSETQ. CDR3 size: 12 residues. DNA for the CDR3: TGCGCCAGCAGAACAAACCAAGAGACCCAGTACTTC. Protein sequence: CASRTNQETQYF. Full variable domain (remainder filled in from reference TRBV5-1 and TRBJ2-5): KAGVTQTPRYLIKTRGQQVTLSCSPISGHRSVSWYQQTPGQGLQFLFEYFSETQRNKGNFPGRFSGRQFSNSRSEMNVSTLELGDSALYLCASRTNQETQYFGPGTRLLVL.

The chain has TRBV4-3 and TRBJ1-1, with D perhaps TRBD1 (5 bases). The V gene's germline CDR1 is LGHNA and CDR2 YSLEER. This CDR3 spans 15 amino acids. Trimming removed 1 base from V and 8 bases from J, with 17 bases in between. This chain's CDR3 is CASSQVGAATSEAFF. The CDR3, as DNA: TGCGCCAGCAGCCAAGTTGGGGCCGCGACCTCGGAAGCTTTCTTT.

This clone was detected ten times or more. The J gene is TRBJ2-7, the V gene TRBV30, with TRBD1 as a possible D gene (6 bases). The germline V gene encodes CDR1 GTSNPN and CDR2 SVGIG (reference sequence). V lost 0 bases to trimming and J lost 5 bases, with 11 bases between them. CDR3 length: 13 amino acids. CDR3 nucleotide sequence: TGTGCCTGGAGTGTCGCAGGGGCGGACGAGCAGTACTTC. Its translation is CAWSVAGADEQYF.

This chain connects TRBV12-3 or TRBV12-4 to TRBJ2-3; D is ambiguous. This CDR3 is 13 amino acids long. V was cut by 5 bases and J by 7 bases, with 13 bases left in between. The CDR3, as DNA: TGTGCCAGCAGTCGACACGTGTCCTATACGCAGTATTTT. Translated: CASSRHVSYTQYF.

As concerns this clone: A read error is the likely source, as a far larger clone sits one nucleotide away. This chain connects TRBV11-3 to TRBJ1-1; possibly TRBD1 for D (6 bases). This CDR3 contains 14 residues. The germline V gene has CDR1 SGHNT and CDR2 YENEEA. V was trimmed by 4 bases and J by 1 base, leaving 10 bases between them. The CDR3 nucleotides read TGTGCCAGCAGCTCGAGGACAGCGAACACTGAAGCTTTCTTT. Translated: CASSSRTANTEAFF.

The rearrangement links TRBV21-1 to TRBJ1-4; TRBD1 is taken as the D call from the table, unchecked against the DNA. TRBV21-1 is labeled a pseudogene. This CDR3 contains 20 residues. DNA of the CDR3: TGTGCCAGCAGCAACGGCGGGTCTGGGACAGGGCGCCTCGAGGATGAAAAACTGTTTTTT. Encoded protein: CASSNGGSGTGRLEDEKLFF.

This sequence joins TRBV18 and TRBJ1-5, with unresolved D. The germline CDR1 and CDR2 sequences are KGHSH and LQKENI. CDR3 size: 14 residues. V lost 5 bases to trimming and J lost 4 bases, with 12 bases between them. The CDR3 DNA follows: TGTGCCAGCTCAACGGGGATGGAGAATCAGCCCCAGCATTTT. Translated, it gives CASSTGMENQPQHF.

This chain links TRBV5-8 with TRBJ1-4, with D perhaps TRBD1 (5 bases). Looked up from germline, CDR1 is SGHTS and CDR2 is YDEGEE. This CDR3 is built from 14 residues. V lost 1 base, J lost 8 bases, and 12 bases lay in between. CDR3 protein: CASSLRQGGEKLFF. CDR3 DNA sequence: TGTGCCAGCAGCTTGAGGCAGGGTGGCGAAAAACTGTTTTTT. Supplemented by reference TRBV5-8 and TRBJ1-4, the full variable domain reads EAGVTQSPTHLIKTRGQQATLRCSPISGHTSVYWYQQALGLGLQFLLWYDEGEERNRGNFPPRFSGRQFPNYSSELNVNALELEDSALYLCASSLRQGGEKLFFGSGTQLSVL.